The rows below give T cell receptor beta chains drawn from one sample of a study of T cell changes during pregnancy in multiple sclerosis. TCRdb keeps only in-frame clones here, not all; method: immunoSEQ multiplex PCR. The table shows some 40,000 clones, with more than 70% occurring only once. The sequences come from CD8+ T cells from peripheral blood mononuclear cells, collected in the first trimester of pregnancy. These receptors were collected from a female donor with multiple sclerosis, enrolled in a pregnancy study. Each CDR3 is given with its conserved first and last residue. The D gene is left open where the match is weak.

D,J,V,DNA,CDR3
TRBD2,TRBJ2-7,TRBV4-2,TGTGCCAGCAGCCAAAACCGGGGGGGCGCCTACGAGCAGTACTTC,CASSQNRGGAYEQYF
-,TRBJ2-2,TRBV19,TGTGCCAGTAGTCCGACATCTGGTTCCACCGGGGAGCTGTTTTTT,CASSPTSGSTGELFF
TRBD2,TRBJ2-1,TRBV7-9,TGTGCCAGCAGCTCCGCGCTAGCGGGGGACTACAATGAGCAGTTCTTC,CASSSALAGDYNEQFF
TRBD2,TRBJ2-3,TRBV9,TGTGCCAGCAGCCATAGCAGGACTAGCTTGAGCGCAGATACGCAGTATTTT,CASSHSRTSLSADTQYF
TRBD1,TRBJ2-5,TRBV12-5,TGTGCTAGTGGCGCACCGTCCGGGACAGGGGGGAATCATAGGGAAGGGGCCCAGTACTTC,CASGAPSGTGGNHREGAQYF
TRBD1,TRBJ1-1,TRBV9,TGTGCCAGCAGCCAGCCCGGGACAGCGAACACTGAAGCTTTCTTT,CASSQPGTANTEAFF
-,TRBJ2-1,TRBV7-9,TGTGCCAGCAGCTTAGCGGCTCTCAATGAGCAGTTCTTC,CASSLAALNEQFF
-,TRBJ2-7,TRBV7-2,TGTGCCAGCAGCTTAGGTTCAGTCTACGAGCAGTACTTC,CASSLGSVYEQYF
TRBD1,TRBJ2-2,TRBV9,TGTGCCAGCAGCCCGACAGGGGCGGCCACCGGGGAGCTGTTTTTT,CASSPTGAATGELFF
-,TRBJ2-3,TRBV6-4,TGTGCCAGCAGTGACTCGTTAGAGGGAGATACGCAGTATTTT,CASSDSLEGDTQYF
-,TRBJ1-2,TRBV7-2,TGTGCCAGCAGCTTAGAGGGGGGGGAACTGCACTATGGCTACACCTTC,CASSLEGGELHYGYTF
TRBD1,TRBJ2-7,TRBV5-4,TGTGCCAGCAGTTTCGGGACAGGTCCCTACGAGCAGTACTTC,CASSFGTGPYEQYF
TRBD2,TRBJ2-1,TRBV11-2,TGTGCCAGCAGCGCTAGCGGGAACCACAATGAGCAGTTCTTC,CASSASGNHNEQFF
TRBD2,TRBJ2-7,TRBV27,TGTGCCAGCAGTACATTCCCTGGGGAGGGCGAGCAGTACTTC,CASSTFPGEGEQYF